This TCR delta chain stems from a study of gamma-delta chains in newborns, infants, children. Looking at the study overall: Microbial exposure reportedly drives polyclonal innate γδ T cell expansion after birth.

TCRdb reprocessed the reads through CATT. The table lists some 4,100 delta-chain clones, roughly 0.54% of them singletons. This clone turned up a few times. The protein recorded in TCRdb matches a much larger clone and deviates from this DNA's translation at residue 4, suggesting a read error; the protein here is obtained by translating the DNA. The CDR3 consists of 19 residues. CDR1 is GEAIGNYY, CDR2 EKD, per germline. The rearrangement joins TRDV2 to TRDJ3, with 10 bases identical to TRDD3. This clonotype was obtained from a child who was a newborn, infant or young child, either healthy, febrile or measles-vaccinated (not recorded which). The sample comprised blood. The CDR3 DNA sequence: TGTGCCTGTGGCACCACTACTGGGGGATTCTCCTGGGACACCCGACAGATGTTTTTC. Translated: CACGTTTGGFSWDTRQMFF.